Listed here are 11 T cell receptor beta chains from one sample, sequenced in a study of blood T cell repertoires in COVID-19. TCRdb's copy holds only in-frame clones and misses some; the assay was immunoSEQ multiplex PCR. In the table there are 250,000 or so clones, about 88% of which are singletons. Sequenced material: peripheral blood. The receptors derive from a man aged 25 to 40 with active or convalescent COVID-19.

The V gene is TRBV19, the J gene TRBJ1-6, with 12 bases fitting TRBD1. Per germline, CDR1 LNHDA and CDR2 SQIVND (reference sequence). Trimming removed 6 bases from V and 8 bases from J; junction bases left unmatched: 5. The CDR3 contains 15 residues. In DNA form, the CDR3 reads TGTGCCAGTAGCGGGACAGGGGGCGACGATTCACCCCTCCACTTT. It yields the protein CASSGTGGDDSPLHF. The variable domain in full, completed from reference TRBV19 and TRBJ1-6, reads DGGITQSPKYLFRKEGQNVTLSCEQNLNHDAMYWYRQDPGQGLRLIYYSQIVNDFQKGDIAEGYSVSREKKESFPLTVTSAQKNPTAFYLCASSGTGGDDSPLHFGNGTRLTVT.

V and J are TRBV4-2 and TRBJ1-3; D not certain. V was cut by 3 bases and J by 0 bases, with 9 bases left in between. Germline CDR1 is LGHNA and CDR2 is YNFKEQ. This CDR3 region has 15 residues. Here the CDR3 reads CASSQGVSSGNTIYF. DNA for the CDR3: TGTGCCAGCAGCCAGGGCGTTAGCTCTGGAAACACCATATATTTT.

This rearrangement joins TRBV27 to TRBJ1-6; 7 positions match TRBD1. CDR1 and CDR2 from the germline V gene are MNHEY and SMNVEV (reference sequence). V lost 7 bases and J lost 8; bases outside the gene matches: 14. The length of the CDR3 is 16 residues. CDR3 coding DNA: TGTGCCAGCACCTCGACAGGGTCACTTGTGGATTCACCCCTCCACTTT. Its protein is CASTSTGSLVDSPLHF.

The rearrangement links TRBV19 to TRBJ1-5; 8 positions agree with TRBD1. Germline CDR1 reads LNHDA; CDR2 reads SQIVND (reference sequence). The CDR3 has 13 residues. Unmatched junction bases numbered 7, after V lost 10 bases and J lost 5 bases. This chain's CDR3 is CATTDRAYQPQHF. CDR3 bases: TGTGCCACCACGGACAGGGCCTATCAGCCCCAGCATTTT.

The V call is TRBV13, the J call TRBJ2-1; 12 bases map to TRBD2. CDR3 size: 16 residues. The germline gives CDR1 PRHDT, CDR2 FYEKMQ (reference sequence). V lost 5 bases to trimming and J lost 4 bases; unmatched junction nucleotides: 6. CDR3 loop: CASSETSGGFYNEQFF. Written as DNA, the CDR3 is TGTGCCAGCAGCGAAACTAGCGGGGGGTTTTACAATGAGCAGTTCTTC.

The chain combines TRBV23-1 with TRBJ1-2; 9 nucleotides line up with TRBD1. TRBV23-1 is assigned to the ORF class and has an uncertain function. There are 15 residues in the CDR3. J gave up 7 bases and V 6 bases, and 12 bases lay outside the gene matches. CDR3 DNA sequence: TGCGCCAGCAGGAAGGCCGGGACAGGGCAGGGTGGCTACACCTTC. It yields the protein CASRKAGTGQGGYTF.

This chain uses TRBV6-5 with TRBJ1-5; 8 bases are a match to TRBD1. The germline gives CDR1 MNHEY, CDR2 SVGAGI. CDR3 length: 15 amino acids. The V and J ends lost 5 bases and 3 bases, in that order; junction bases with no gene match: 6. CDR3: CASSLYRGDNQPQHF. The CDR3 DNA reads TGTGCCAGCAGTCTGTACAGGGGGGACAATCAGCCCCAGCATTTT.

The gene calls are TRBV30 and TRBJ2-3; possibly TRBD2 for D (5 bases). V lost 0 bases, J lost 0 bases, and 13 bases lay in between. The CDR3 consists of 16 residues. Germline V gives CDR1 GTSNPN, CDR2 SVGIG (reference sequence). In DNA form, the CDR3 reads TGTGCCTGGAGTGTACGGTACGGGGAAAGCACAGATACGCAGTATTTT. This sequence encodes CAWSVRYGESTDTQYF.

This chain connects TRBV5-1 to TRBJ2-7; 7 nucleotides match TRBD1. Germline values: CDR1 SGHRS, CDR2 YFSETQ. The CDR3 consists of 14 residues. After removal of 0 bases from V and 5 bases from J, the junction contained 5 bases not matched to a gene. This CDR3 reads CASSLEQDRDEQYF. The CDR3 coding sequence is TGCGCCAGCAGCTTGGAACAAGACAGGGACGAGCAGTACTTC.

This rearrangement joins TRBV6-5 to TRBJ2-7; tentative D call: TRBD1 (5 bases). Trimming shortened V by 5 bases and J by 0 bases, and 14 bases separated the two germline ends. This CDR3 is built from 15 residues. CDR1 and CDR2 from the germline V gene are MNHEY and SVGAGI. This chain's CDR3 is CASSKSPDNSYEQYF. The CDR3 region has the DNA TGTGCCAGCAGTAAATCCCCGGACAACTCCTACGAGCAGTACTTC.

The chain links TRBV3-1 (or the pseudogene TRBV3-2) to TRBJ2-2; tentatively, D is TRBD2 (6 bases). Per germline, CDR1 LGHDT and CDR2 YNNKEL (reference sequence). The CDR3 consists of 16 residues. The germline V and J ends were trimmed by 0 bases and 1 base, with 9 bases remaining between them. The CDR3 region has the DNA TGTGCCAGCAGCCAAGATGGGGGGTGGAACACCGGGGAGCTGTTTTTT. Residues: CASSQDGGWNTGELFF.